Listed below are T cell receptor beta chains from one sample, sequenced in a study of spatial heterogeneity in lung cancer. One entry per CDR3 protein results from TCRdb running MiXCR on the 5' RACE reads. The sample has about 20,000 distinct CDR3 sequences, around 6.8% seen once; the top ten hold approximately 23%. The specimen comprised lung tumor tissue, sampled at surgery. The receptors shown here come from a male donor with early-stage non-small cell lung cancer. Both conserved end residues are part of each CDR3. The order of the fields is V gene, clone size, J gene, D gene, CDR3 protein, CDR3 DNA. D genes are given only for firm matches. Rows may omit the clone size; those that give it use once, few, many or a size class.

V gene: TRBV20-1; clone size: many; J gene: TRBJ2-5; D gene: NA; CDR3 protein: CSASSWGSPQETQYF; CDR3 DNA: TGCAGTGCTTCAAGTTGGGGCAGCCCTCAAGAGACCCAGTACTTC
V gene: TRBV5-6; clone size: NA; J gene: TRBJ2-2; D gene: NA; CDR3 protein: CASSLAGAKTGELFF; CDR3 DNA: TGTGCCAGCAGCTTGGCTGGGGCGAAGACCGGGGAGCTGTTTTTT
V gene: TRBV12-3/TRBV12-4; clone size: medium-sized; J gene: TRBJ1-5; D gene: NA; CDR3 protein: CASLLSQGPNQPQHF; CDR3 DNA: TGTGCCAGCCTTTTGTCCCAGGGCCCAAATCAGCCCCAGCATTTT
V gene: TRBV11-1; clone size: few; J gene: TRBJ1-1; D gene: NA; CDR3 protein: CASSFRGLPTEAFF; CDR3 DNA: TGTGCCAGCAGCTTCAGGGGCCTCCCGACTGAAGCTTTCTTT
V gene: TRBV29-1; clone size: many; J gene: TRBJ1-2; D gene: NA; CDR3 protein: CSVRVYYGYTF; CDR3 DNA: TGCAGCGTTCGGGTTTACTATGGCTACACCTTC
V gene: TRBV24-1; clone size: many; J gene: TRBJ1-2; D gene: NA; CDR3 protein: CATSDLGQSYGYTF; CDR3 DNA: TGTGCCACCAGTGACCTAGGACAGAGCTATGGCTACACCTTC
V gene: TRBV3-1; clone size: NA; J gene: TRBJ1-1; D gene: NA; CDR3 protein: CASSRVGGNTEAFF; CDR3 DNA: TGTGCCAGCAGCCGGGTCGGAGGGAACACTGAAGCTTTCTTT
V gene: TRBV11-2; clone size: many; J gene: TRBJ1-2; D gene: NA; CDR3 protein: CASSLSSGAYGYTF; CDR3 DNA: TGTGCCAGCAGCTTATCATCCGGGGCCTATGGCTACACCTTC
V gene: TRBV5-1; clone size: many; J gene: TRBJ1-2; D gene: NA; CDR3 protein: CASSWRGTEDGYTF; CDR3 DNA: TGCGCCAGCAGCTGGCGGGGGACGGAGGACGGCTACACCTTC
V gene: TRBV14; clone size: NA; J gene: TRBJ2-3; D gene: NA; CDR3 protein: CASSRRIPSTDTQYF; CDR3 DNA: TGTGCCAGCAGCCGCCGGATCCCGAGCACAGATACGCAGTATTTT
V gene: TRBV20-1; clone size: large; J gene: TRBJ2-5; D gene: TRBD2; CDR3 protein: CSAGVDGGAWTETQYF; CDR3 DNA: TGCAGTGCTGGCGTGGACGGGGGGGCCTGGACGGAGACCCAGTACTTC